These 20 T cell receptor beta chains originate from one sample sequenced in a study of blood T cell repertoires in COVID-19. The method was immunoSEQ multiplex PCR; TCRdb's version includes in-frame clones alone and lacks a portion of them. In the table there are 150,000 or so clones, around 87% of which are singletons. Specimen: PBMCs or T cells enriched from blood (not recorded which). The receptors here all came from a woman aged 35 to 49 who had been exposed to COVID-19.

The chain employs TRBV4-3 and TRBJ2-2; 11 nucleotides align to TRBD2. CDR3 size: 16 residues. From germline, CDR1 is LGHNA and CDR2 YSLEER. The V and J ends lost 0 bases and 10 bases, in that order; junction bases with no gene match: 7. The CDR3, as DNA: TGCGCCAGCAGCCAAGATCTTAGCGGGAGGGCCGCGGAGCTGTTTTTT. This gives the protein CASSQDLSGRAAELFF.

This sequence joins TRBV6-4 and TRBJ1-1, with TRBD1 matching over 7 bases. This CDR3 contains 13 residues. From germline, CDR1 is MRHNA and CDR2 SNTAGT. With V trimmed by 7 bases and J by 2 bases, 4 bases remained unmatched. For the CDR3, the DNA is TGTGCCAGCACTTACAGGGGAAACACTGAAGCTTTCTTT. It codes for CASTYRGNTEAFF.

This sequence joins TRBV3-1 (or the pseudogene TRBV3-2) and TRBJ1-1; D uncertain. V was clipped by 10 bases and J by 3 bases, with 15 bases between them. The CDR3 sequence is 13 residues long. Per the germline V gene, CDR1 is LGHDT and CDR2 is YNNKEL (reference sequence). The CDR3 DNA reads as TGTGCCACTTCACGGCAGGTCGACACTGAAGCTTTCTTT. Amino acids: CATSRQVDTEAFF.

The chain has TRBV5-6 and TRBJ1-6; no clear D gene. V shed 2 bases and J shed 5 bases, with 17 bases lying between them. The CDR3 extends over 17 amino acids. Germline CDR1 and CDR2: SGHDT and YYEEEE. Here the CDR3 reads CASSLYWSDRDNSPLHF. The CDR3 nucleotides read TGTGCCAGCAGCTTATATTGGAGCGACCGGGATAATTCACCCCTCCACTTT.

The rearrangement uses TRBV18 and TRBJ1-2; 9 bases agree with TRBD1. CDR1 KGHSH and CDR2 LQKENI come from the germline V gene. Trimming removed 2 bases from V and 3 bases from J; junction bases left unmatched: 1. This CDR3 has 14 amino acids. CDR3 protein: CASSPGTGHYGYTF. The CDR3 coding sequence is TGTGCCAGCTCACCAGGGACAGGGCACTATGGCTACACCTTC. The complete variable domain, with remaining parts taken from reference TRBV18 and TRBJ1-2, reads NAGVMQNPRHLVRRRGQEARLRCSPMKGHSHVYWYRQLPEEGLKFMVYLQKENIIDESGMPKERFSAEFPKEGPSILRIQQVVRGDSAAYFCASSPGTGHYGYTFGSGTRLTVV.

The chain has TRBV2 and TRBJ1-4; TRBD1 is a possible D gene (6 bases). V was shortened by 4 bases and J by 7 bases, with 13 bases between the two germline ends. In germline, CDR1 is SNHLY, CDR2 FYNNEI. The CDR3 covers 14 residues. CDR3 sequence: CASSGGHSSEKLFF. CDR3 DNA sequence: TGTGCCAGCAGTGGGGGACACAGTAGTGAAAAACTGTTTTTT.

The CDR3 nucleotides read TGCAGCGTTGATGGGCATTCCACTAATGAAAAACTGTTTTTT. It is translated as CSVDGHSTNEKLFF. The chain joins TRBV29-1 to TRBJ1-4; no definite D call. Deletions cut 3 bases from V and 2 bases from J, with 10 bases between. Germline loops: CDR1 SQVTM, CDR2 ANQGSEA. This CDR3 is 14 amino acids long.

This chain joins TRBV3-1 (or the pseudogene TRBV3-2) and TRBJ2-5, with D unresolved. From germline, CDR1 is LGHDT and CDR2 YNNKEL (reference sequence). This CDR3 is built from 13 residues. Trimming took 2 bases from V and 9 from J, leaving 13 bases between them. The CDR3 sequence is CASSQIPEAAQYF. CDR3 DNA: TGTGCCAGCAGCCAAATACCAGAGGCGGCCCAGTACTTC.

This chain connects TRBV5-1 to TRBJ2-1, with a possible D match to TRBD1 (5 bases). CDR1 is SGHRS, CDR2 YFSETQ, per germline. The CDR3 has 16 amino acids. The V end lost 0 bases, the J end lost 6 bases, and 16 bases lay between the germline ends. The CDR3 protein is CASSLAESLRGNEQFF. The CDR3 region has the DNA TGCGCCAGCAGCTTGGCCGAGAGCCTTAGGGGCAATGAGCAGTTCTTC.

The V call is TRBV28, the J call TRBJ1-1, with D perhaps TRBD1 (5 bases). Germline V gene sequence: CDR1 MDHEN, CDR2 SYDVKM. The CDR3 has 14 residues. V was pared by 5 bases and J by 6 bases, with 16 bases between. The CDR3 sequence: CASSLFTLGAEAFF. The CDR3 coding sequence is TGTGCCAGCAGTCTCTTCACCTTAGGGGCTGAAGCTTTCTTT.

The CDR3 coding sequence is TGTGCCAGCAGATACAGACAGGCTGACGGAAACACCATATATTTT. It is translated as CASRYRQADGNTIYF. V and J are TRBV6-5 and TRBJ1-3; TRBD1 might be the D (6 bases). This CDR3 is 15 amino acids long. Germline V gives CDR1 MNHEY, CDR2 SVGAGI. V lost 6 bases and J lost 4, with 16 bases in between.

V is TRBV5-6 and J is TRBJ2-3; no clear D. This CDR3 has 14 residues. The V gene's germline CDR1 is SGHDT and CDR2 YYEEEE. Trimming removed 2 bases from V and 1 base from J, with 8 bases in between. In DNA form, the CDR3 reads TGTGCCAGCAGCTTAATGGCGGGCACAGATACGCAGTATTTT. Protein product: CASSLMAGTDTQYF. The complete variable domain, with remaining parts taken from reference TRBV5-6 and TRBJ2-3, reads DAGVTQSPTHLIKTRGQQVTLRCSPKSGHDTVSWYQQALGQGPQFIFQYYEEEERQRGNFPDRFSGHQFPNYSSELNVNALLLGDSALYLCASSLMAGTDTQYFGPGTRLTVL.

V usage is TRBV7-9 and J usage is TRBJ1-3, with D maybe TRBD1 (6 bases). Trimming left V 5 bases short and J 0 bases short, with 14 bases between. The CDR3 is 16 amino acids. In germline, CDR1 is SEHNR, CDR2 FQNEAQ (reference sequence). The CDR3 DNA reads as TGTGCCAGCAGCCCTCGACAGGATACCTCTGGAAACACCATATATTTT. It codes for CASSPRQDTSGNTIYF.

The rearrangement joins TRBV7-9 to TRBJ1-2, with D maybe TRBD1 (5 bases). The CDR3 spans 14 residues. Germline CDR1 and CDR2: SEHNR and FQNEAQ (reference sequence). Trimming left V 7 bases short and J 2 bases short, with 14 bases between. CDR3 in DNA: TGTGCCAGCACCCAGGGACTCTTGAACTATGGCTACACCTTC. As protein: CASTQGLLNYGYTF.

This clone was counted a single time. The CDR3 DNA is TGTGCCAGCAGCTTAAATGGGGGAGGCACTGAAGCTTTCTTT. Its protein is CASSLNGGGTEAFF. The genes are TRBV7-6 and TRBJ1-1, with a possible D match to TRBD1 (5 bases). V was clipped by 2 bases and J by 4 bases, with 11 bases between them. Looked up from germline, CDR1 is SGHVS and CDR2 is FNYEAQ. The CDR3 covers 14 residues.

The chain recombines TRBV29-1 with TRBJ1-1; D not resolved. V was cut by 6 bases and J by 1 base, with 9 bases left in between. The germline V gene has CDR1 SQVTM and CDR2 ANQGSEA. This CDR3 region has 12 residues. In DNA form, the CDR3 reads TGCAGCGTGCCGGTTAAGAACACTGAAGCTTTCTTT. It yields the protein CSVPVKNTEAFF.

The chain combines TRBV14 with TRBJ1-2; D is uncertain. CDR1 is SGHDN, CDR2 FVKESK, per germline. Trimming took 2 bases from V and 2 from J, leaving 9 bases between them. This CDR3 is built from 14 residues. CDR3 protein: CASSQQVWNYGYTF. DNA of the CDR3: TGTGCCAGCAGCCAACAGGTTTGGAACTATGGCTACACCTTC.

This chain connects TRBV2 to TRBJ2-5; tentative D call: TRBD1 (5 bases). Germline values: CDR1 SNHLY, CDR2 FYNNEI. The V end was cut by 2 bases, the J end by 5 bases, with 12 bases between. The CDR3 contains 14 residues. This CDR3 is CASSERKGSETQYF. The CDR3 nucleotides read TGTGCCAGCAGTGAAAGGAAGGGGTCGGAGACCCAGTACTTC.

CDR3 coding DNA: TGTGCCAGCAGCCAAGAAGTGCTGCTGGCTTCTAACTATGGCTACACCTTC. Translated, it gives CASSQEVLLASNYGYTF. This sequence joins TRBV3-1 (or the pseudogene TRBV3-2) and TRBJ1-2; D call uncertain. Germline V gives CDR1 LGHDT, CDR2 YNNKEL (reference sequence). The CDR3 runs 17 residues. Trimming removed 0 bases at V and 0 bases at J, with 14 bases between.

This chain connects TRBV7-2 to TRBJ2-5; 7 nucleotides match TRBD1. CDR1 is SGHTA and CDR2 is FQGNSA in the germline V gene. CDR3 length: 14 residues. With 3 bases clipped from V and 7 bases from J, the junction kept 8 bases outside the gene matches. CDR3 loop: CASSFRGIEGTQYF. CDR3 sequence (DNA): TGTGCCAGCAGCTTCAGGGGGATTGAGGGGACCCAGTACTTC.